These 2 T cell receptor beta chains came from one sample sequenced in a study of shared clonotypes between healthy human individuals. Profiling relied on immunoSEQ multiplex PCR, and the TCRdb table lists in-frame clones only, not all of them. The table shows some 680,000 clones, with around three quarters occurring only once. Sequencing was performed on memory CD4+ T cells sorted from blood. The sample's subset: CD45RA-negative fraction. The receptors were gathered from a young woman in good health.

This clone was detected a few times. The chain carries TRBV7-8 and TRBJ1-5; 8 positions match TRBD1. Germline trimming cut 4 bases from V and 6 bases from J; bases unmatched to any gene: 17. This CDR3 has 18 residues. Per the germline V gene, CDR1 is SGHVS and CDR2 is FQNEAQ. The CDR3 protein is CASSSQSSIGTGGQPQHF. The CDR3, as DNA: TGTGCCAGCAGCTCTCAATCTTCAATCGGGACAGGCGGTCAGCCCCAGCATTTT.

This clone was observed many times. In the same sample, other DNA sequences code for this CDR3. J is TRBJ1-5 and V is TRBV4-1, with no clear D. V lost 0 bases to trimming and J lost 4 bases, with 7 bases between them. CDR3 length equals 14 residues. In germline, CDR1 is MGHRA, CDR2 YSYEKL. The CDR3 nucleotides read TGCGCCAGCAGCCAAGATGAGGGTAATCAGCCCCAGCATTTT. Encoded protein: CASSQDEGNQPQHF.